This entry lists 9 T cell receptor beta chains sequenced from one sample in a study of response to subunit inactivated influenza vaccine. TCRdb processed the RT-PCR reads anew with MiXCR; each CDR3 protein has one entry. Found here are approximately 170,000 distinct CDR3 sequences, approximately 12% of them singletons; the top ten hold about 31%. The same specimen was also included in a second study, on T cells expressing NK-cell markers. That study reports: Libraries used 5'RACE template switching adding universal primer site and UMIs.

The sequenced sample was CD8+ T cells sorted from PBMCs, obtained approximately 13 days after vaccination. The source of these receptors is a man in his forties or fifties who received an inactivated influenza vaccine.

This clonotype appeared a few times. The V and J genes are TRBV6-1 and TRBJ2-2, with D unresolved. Germline loops: CDR1 MNHNS, CDR2 SASEGT. CDR3 length: 13 residues. V lost 7 bases and J 5 bases, leaving 11 bases between the germline ends. The CDR3 DNA follows: TGTGCCAGCAACGGGTTGGTGACCGGGGAGCTGTTTTTT. It codes for CASNGLVTGELFF.

This chain connects TRBV24-1 to TRBJ2-2, with TRBD1 as a possible D gene (5 bases). Germline V gene lookup returns CDR1 KGHDR and CDR2 SFDVKD. There are 15 residues in the CDR3. Between the trimmed V and J ends, which lost 3 bases and 2 bases, there was a span of 9 bases. The CDR3 is CATSDPDRNTGELFF. In nucleotides, the CDR3 is TGTGCCACCAGTGATCCAGACAGAAACACCGGGGAGCTGTTTTTT.

CDR3 DNA sequence: TGTGCCAGCAGTTATGGAGAAGCGGGGGGGTTCACAGATACGCAGTATTTT. This translates into CASSYGEAGGFTDTQYF. The V and J genes are TRBV6-2 or TRBV6-3 and TRBJ2-3; 10 bases map to TRBD2. Germline V CDR1 and CDR2: MNHEY, SVGEGT. The V and J ends lost 3 bases and 2 bases, in that order; junction bases with no gene match: 8. The CDR3 runs to 17 residues.

This clonotype has only a few counts. The CDR3 DNA reads TGCAGTGCTGTTGACAGGGGTTCTAGTCAGCCCCAGCATTTT. Translating gives CSAVDRGSSQPQHF. The chain is built from TRBV20-1 and TRBJ1-5; 8 bases are a match to TRBD1. CDR3 length: 14 amino acids. Germline V gives CDR1 DFQATT, CDR2 SNEGSKA (reference sequence). J was trimmed by 6 bases and V by 5 bases; bases with no gene match: 9.

The V gene is TRBV20-1, the J gene TRBJ2-2; D may correspond to TRBD1 or TRBD2 (5 bases each). The V end was cut by 5 bases, the J end by 3 bases, with 10 bases between. This CDR3 has 13 residues. CDR1 is DFQATT and CDR2 is SNEGSKA in the germline V gene (reference sequence). The CDR3 DNA follows: TGCAGTGCTTGGGACCTTCACACCGGGGAGCTGTTTTTT. Protein: CSAWDLHTGELFF.

This clonotype was detected only a few times. This chain links TRBV4-3 with TRBJ2-1, with TRBD2 identical over 11 bases. V dropped 2 bases and J dropped 14; count of bases not matched to a gene: 8. The germline gives CDR1 LGHNA, CDR2 YSLEER. The CDR3 is 14 amino acids. The CDR3 DNA reads TGCGCCAGCAGCCAAAATCTACTAGCGGGAGAGGAGTTCTTC. Translated: CASSQNLLAGEEFF.

The sample holds many counts of this clonotype. The rearrangement links TRBV5-1 to TRBJ2-7; D unclear. This CDR3 spans 14 amino acids. The V end was cut by 0 bases, the J end by 5 bases, with 12 bases between. In germline, CDR1 is SGHRS, CDR2 YFSETQ. CDR3 coding DNA: TGCGCCAGCAGCTTGGGACCGTATGGGAACGAGCAGTACTTC. This codes for CASSLGPYGNEQYF. Drawing the rest from reference TRBV5-1 and TRBJ2-7, the complete variable domain is KAGVTQTPRYLIKTRGQQVTLSCSPISGHRSVSWYQQTPGQGLQFLFEYFSETQRNKGNFPGRFSGRQFSNSRSEMNVSTLELGDSALYLCASSLGPYGNEQYFGPGTRLTVT.

This clonotype was detected many times. V gene TRBV29-1 combines with J gene TRBJ2-7; 9 bases are shared with TRBD1. The CDR3 spans 13 residues. J was trimmed by 5 bases and V by 6 bases; bases with no gene match: 8. In germline, CDR1 is SQVTM, CDR2 ANQGSEA. The DNA of the CDR3 is TGCAGCGTGACCGGGACAGGGTCTCACGAGCAGTACTTC. This sequence encodes CSVTGTGSHEQYF.

This clonotype was counted between two and nine times. The V gene is TRBV28, the J gene TRBJ2-7, with 10 bases that match TRBD2. The CDR3 is made up of 18 amino acids. The V and J ends lost 5 bases and 3 bases, in that order; junction bases with no gene match: 16. In germline, CDR1 is MDHEN, CDR2 SYDVKM. Here the CDR3 DNA reads TGTGCCAGCAGTAGCGGGAGGGCCCCCATACTTTCCCTCTACGAGCAGTACTTC. Translated: CASSSGRAPILSLYEQYF.